The 5 T cell receptor beta chains given below trace back to one sample, sequenced in a study of blood T cell repertoires in COVID-19. TCRdb's table, derived via immunoSEQ multiplex PCR, lists solely in-frame clones and lacks some. The data show about 180,000 clones, over 70% seen once. Sequenced input: PBMCs or T cells enriched from blood (not recorded which). The receptors originated from a woman in her 40s with acute COVID-19.

In its sample, this clone was seen a few times. The chain joins TRBV5-1 to TRBJ1-2, with a possible D match to TRBD1 (5 bases). V was pared by 2 bases and J by 5 bases, with 10 bases between. From germline, CDR1 is SGHRS and CDR2 YFSETQ. CDR3 length: 13 residues. In DNA, the CDR3 is TGCGCCAGCAGCTTTGACAGTAGTTATGGCTACACCTTC. Translated, it gives CASSFDSSYGYTF. The full variable domain, with the rest looked up from reference TRBV5-1 and TRBJ1-2, is KAGVTQTPRYLIKTRGQQVTLSCSPISGHRSVSWYQQTPGQGLQFLFEYFSETQRNKGNFPGRFSGRQFSNSRSEMNVSTLELGDSALYLCASSFDSSYGYTFGSGTRLTVV.

This clone was seen a single time. The rearrangement links TRBV5-1 to TRBJ1-2; D gene ambiguous. The CDR3 spans 11 residues. With 3 bases removed from V and 3 bases from J, the gap between germline ends came to 3 bases. Germline lookup yields CDR1 SGHRS and CDR2 YFSETQ. In DNA, the CDR3 is TGCGCCAGCAGCTCGGACTATGGCTACACCTTC. The encoded protein is CASSSDYGYTF.

The J gene is TRBJ2-1, the V gene TRBV10-1, with 9 bases lining up with TRBD2. The V segment lost 6 bases and the J segment 7 bases; nucleotides outside the gene matches: 7. Per germline, CDR1 WNHNN and CDR2 SYGVQD (reference sequence). CDR3 length: 14 residues. CDR3 bases: TGCGCCAGCAGCCTTGGACTAGCGTGGAATGAGCAGTTCTTC. Protein: CASSLGLAWNEQFF.

The CDR3 DNA reads TGTGCCAGCAGTTACCGGGATTCCTACAATGAGCAGTTCTTC. This encodes CASSYRDSYNEQFF. This chain connects TRBV6-5 to TRBJ2-1; D may be TRBD2 (5 bases). Germline V gene lookup returns CDR1 MNHEY and CDR2 SVGAGI. Trimming pared 2 bases from V and 1 base from J, leaving 6 bases between. This CDR3 is built from 14 residues.

The genes are TRBV7-9 and TRBJ1-3, with unresolved D. Germline CDR1 and CDR2: SEHNR and FQNEAQ (reference sequence). This CDR3 has 14 residues. Trimming stripped 8 bases from V and 4 bases from J, with 15 bases between. The CDR3: CASRGFPSGNTIYF. CDR3 DNA: TGTGCCAGCCGAGGTTTTCCTTCCGGAAACACCATATATTTT.